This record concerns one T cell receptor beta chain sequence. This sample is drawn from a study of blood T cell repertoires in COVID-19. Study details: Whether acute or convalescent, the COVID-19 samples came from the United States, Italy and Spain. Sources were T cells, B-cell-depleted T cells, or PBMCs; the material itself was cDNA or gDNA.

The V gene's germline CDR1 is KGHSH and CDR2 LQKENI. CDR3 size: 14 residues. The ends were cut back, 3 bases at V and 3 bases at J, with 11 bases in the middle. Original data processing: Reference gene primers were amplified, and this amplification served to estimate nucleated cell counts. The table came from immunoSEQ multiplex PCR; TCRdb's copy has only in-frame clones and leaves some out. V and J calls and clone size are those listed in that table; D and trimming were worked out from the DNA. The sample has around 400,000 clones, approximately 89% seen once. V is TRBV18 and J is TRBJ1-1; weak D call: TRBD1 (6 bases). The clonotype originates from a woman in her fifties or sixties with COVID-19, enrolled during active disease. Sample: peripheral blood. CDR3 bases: TGTGCCAGCTCACCCGGTGGACAGTACACTGAAGCTTTCTTT. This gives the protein CASSPGGQYTEAFF.